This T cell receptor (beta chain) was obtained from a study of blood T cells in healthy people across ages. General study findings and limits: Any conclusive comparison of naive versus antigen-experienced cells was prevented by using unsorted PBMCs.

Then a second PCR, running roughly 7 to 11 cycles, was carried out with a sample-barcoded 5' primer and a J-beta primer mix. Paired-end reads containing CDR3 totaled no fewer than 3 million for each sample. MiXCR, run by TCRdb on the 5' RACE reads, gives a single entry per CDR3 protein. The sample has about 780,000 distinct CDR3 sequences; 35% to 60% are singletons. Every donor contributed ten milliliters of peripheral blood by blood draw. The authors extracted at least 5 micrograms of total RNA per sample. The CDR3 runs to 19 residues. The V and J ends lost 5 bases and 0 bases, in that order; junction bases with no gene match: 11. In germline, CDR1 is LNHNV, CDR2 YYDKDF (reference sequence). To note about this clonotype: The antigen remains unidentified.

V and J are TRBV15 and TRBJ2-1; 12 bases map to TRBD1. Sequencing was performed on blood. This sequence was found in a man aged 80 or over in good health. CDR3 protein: CATSGAGQGASTSYNEQFF. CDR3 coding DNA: TGTGCCACCAGCGGCGCGGGACAGGGGGCCTCGACCTCCTACAATGAGCAGTTCTTC.